The rows below give T cell receptor beta chains drawn from one sample of a study of OX40 agonist ivuxolimab in advanced cancers. TCRdb's table, derived via immunoSEQ multiplex PCR, lists solely in-frame clones and lacks some. Of roughly 86,000 clones listed, about 90% are singletons. The material was CD4+ or CD8+ T cells sorted from blood, obtained in a trial of the OX40 agonist ivuxolimab. These receptors came from an adult with an advanced solid tumor such as melanoma, head and neck, liver or kidney cancer. Both conserved end residues are part of each CDR3. A D gene is named only where the DNA matches it firmly. Size values are once, few and many counts, or a class for expanded clones, and some rows have none.

clone_size j_call cdr3_length d_call v_call cdr3_nt cdr3_aa
- TRBJ1-2 13 TRBD1 TRBV6-5 TGTGCCAGCGCTTCCGGACAGGCCTATGGCTACACCTTC CASASGQAYGYTF
- TRBJ1-2 15 TRBD1 TRBV19 TGTGCCAGTAGTAACGCAGGGGGCAAGGTTTCTGGCTACACCTTC CASSNAGGKVSGYTF
- TRBJ1-2 13 - TRBV7-8 TGTGCCAGCAGCCCATTACCGGACCGAGCTAGCACCTTC CASSPLPDRASTF
- TRBJ2-3 14 - TRBV5-1 TGCGCCAACTCTACGCGGGGCGTCGTAGATACGCAGTATTTT CANSTRGVVDTQYF
- TRBJ1-1 15 - TRBV21-1 TGTGCCAGCAGCAAACGTACCCCGAGGGTCACTGAAGCTTTCTTT CASSKRTPRVTEAFF
- TRBJ2-3 16 TRBD2 TRBV9 TGTGCCAGCAGCGTAGGACTAGCGGACAACACAGATACGCAGTATTTT CASSVGLADNTDTQYF
- TRBJ1-1 13 - TRBV19 TGTGCCAGTAGTATGGTGGAAAACACTGAAGCTTTCTTT CASSMVENTEAFF
medium-sized TRBJ1-5 13 - TRBV6-5 TGTGCCAGCAGTACAACAGGGCAACAGCCCCAGCATTTT CASSTTGQQPQHF
- TRBJ2-2 16 - TRBV5-4 TGTGCCAGCAGCTTGGTCGGATCCAGGGCCACCGGGGAGCTGTTTTTT CASSLVGSRATGELFF
- TRBJ2-7 14 TRBD1 TRBV29-1 TGCAGCGTTGCCAAGGACAGGTCCTCCTACGAGCAGTACTTC CSVAKDRSSYEQYF
- TRBJ1-5 13 - TRBV15 TGTGCCACCAGCAGAGATAAGGGGCAGCCCCAGCATTTT CATSRDKGQPQHF
- TRBJ2-3 13 - TRBV7-2 TGTGCCAGCAGCGAGACTAGTTCGGATACGCAGTATTTT CASSETSSDTQYF
- TRBJ1-2 14 TRBD1 TRBV6-5 TGTGCCAGCAGCGTGGGACAGGGGGACTATGGCTACACCTTC CASSVGQGDYGYTF
- TRBJ1-2 16 - TRBV19 TGTGCCAGTAGAAGGAGGGGGGACTTTTTAAACTATGGCTACACCTTC CASRRRGDFLNYGYTF
- TRBJ2-5 18 - TRBV5-1 TGCGCCAGCAGCCTAGGGCTGCGCCCCACTAATCCTTGGGAGACCCAGTACTTC CASSLGLRPTNPWETQYF
- TRBJ1-2 13 - TRBV5-1 TGCGCCAGCACCACACAGGGAAGCTATGGCTACACCTTC CASTTQGSYGYTF
- TRBJ2-1 11 - TRBV5-6 TGTGCCAGCAGCTTCGCCGAGGCTCTCCTCTTC CASSFAEALLF
- TRBJ2-7 11 - TRBV2 TGTGCCAGTAACAGGGACTACGAGCAGTACTTC CASNRDYEQYF
- TRBJ2-1 15 - TRBV6-5 TGTGCCAGCAGTTGGAGAGCAAGCTCCTACAATGAGCAGTTCTTC CASSWRASSYNEQFF
- TRBJ1-5 14 - TRBV7-9 TGTGCCAGCAGCCCAAATCGGGGAAATCAGCCCCAGCATTTT CASSPNRGNQPQHF
- TRBJ1-1 14 TRBD1 TRBV6-5 TGTGCCATCCAGACAGGGGAAGGATACACTGAAGCTTTCTTT CAIQTGEGYTEAFF
- TRBJ2-7 13 - TRBV19 TGTGCCAGTAAAAAGACTGAGACCTACGAGCAGTACTTC CASKKTETYEQYF
- TRBJ2-1 15 TRBD2 TRBV9 TGTGCCAGCAGCCCAAGACTAGCCTCCTACAATGAGCAGTTCTTC CASSPRLASYNEQFF
- TRBJ2-6 18 - TRBV7-9 TGTGCCAGCAGCTCGGCGCAGGGTCTGTACTCTGGGGCCAACGTCCTGACTTTC CASSSAQGLYSGANVLTF
- TRBJ2-7 15 TRBD2 TRBV5-6 TGTGCCAGCAGCTTGGGTGCGGGGGGCTTCCACGAGCAGTACTTC CASSLGAGGFHEQYF
- TRBJ2-3 14 TRBD2 TRBV29-1 TGCAGCGTTGGGGGGGGACCAGGCACAGATACGCAGTATTTT CSVGGGPGTDTQYF
- TRBJ1-1 15 TRBD1 TRBV28 TGTGCCAGTAGGGACAGGATAGTTCTGAACACTGAAGCTTTCTTT CASRDRIVLNTEAFF
- TRBJ2-7 13 - TRBV11-2 TGTGCCAGCAGCTTAGTGGCCCCCTACGAGCAGTACTTC CASSLVAPYEQYF
- TRBJ2-3 15 - TRBV9 TGTGCCAGCAGCGGCTCCGGGCCTCAGGGAGGTACGCAGTATTTT CASSGSGPQGGTQYF
- TRBJ2-1 16 - TRBV7-5 TGTGCCAGAAGCCCCCGTGGGACTAGGAAGAGGAATGAGCAGTTCTTC CARSPRGTRKRNEQFF
once TRBJ2-3 18 TRBD2 TRBV27 TGTGCCAGCAGTTTATTTAGTCCTAGCGGGACCCGCACAGATACGCAGTATTTT CASSLFSPSGTRTDTQYF
- TRBJ1-3 17 TRBD1 TRBV5-1 TGCGCCAGCAGCTCCGACACGGGAGGGGGCCCTGGAAACACCATATATTTT CASSSDTGGGPGNTIYF
once TRBJ1-5 13 TRBD1 TRBV7-2 TGTGCCAGCAGCTCCGACAGGGCTCAGCCCCAGCATTTT CASSSDRAQPQHF
- TRBJ2-1 13 - TRBV5-1 TGCGCCAGCAACCAGGGGCTAGACAATGAGCAGTTCTTC CASNQGLDNEQFF
- TRBJ2-3 20 TRBD2 TRBV19 TGTGCCAGTAGTATCCCCTCGACTAGCGGGAGGGCCAAAGTCACAGATACGCAGTATTTT CASSIPSTSGRAKVTDTQYF
- TRBJ1-6 15 - TRBV2 TGTGCCAGCCAACAGGCGAGCTCCTATAATTCACCCCTCCACTTT CASQQASSYNSPLHF
- TRBJ2-6 16 - TRBV10-3 TGTGCCATCAGTGAGTCGGGGGGCTCTGGGGCCAACGTCCTGACTTTC CAISESGGSGANVLTF
- TRBJ1-2 16 - TRBV19 TGTGCCAGTAGTACCGGATCAAATCGGGACGGCCGGGGCTACACCTTC CASSTGSNRDGRGYTF
- TRBJ1-1 12 - TRBV11-2 TGTGCCAGCTCCTTTAGGAACACTGAAGCTTTCTTT CASSFRNTEAFF
- TRBJ1-1 14 - TRBV29-1 TGCAGCGTCTCCCCGGTGGGGGATCTAAGCGAAGCTTTCTTT CSVSPVGDLSEAFF
- TRBJ2-7 13 TRBD2 TRBV7-8 TGTGCCAGCAGTAGAGCGGGGCCCTACGAGCAGTACTTC CASSRAGPYEQYF